A single sample is the source of the 32 T cell receptor beta chains below, sequenced in a study of control samples from healthy donors and cancer patients (dated by TCRdb to 2018 to 2020). Libraries came from the immunoSEQ multiplex PCR assay. Sourced from immuneACCESS, this table was stored by TCRdb with only in-frame sequences that have V and J called. A share of the clones is absent; for the studies checked, an unresolved V gene accounts for under half, and the remainder has no known explanation. The sample yields some 140,000 clones; 85% to 95% were counted once. The ten largest clones capture approximately 5.7% of the sample. Material for sequencing was blood. The origin of the receptors is a man aged 35-49 years in good health.

The chain recombines TRBV27 with TRBJ2-2; D is possibly TRBD1 or TRBD2 (5 bases each). Per the germline V gene, CDR1 is MNHEY and CDR2 is SMNVEV (reference sequence). The CDR3 runs 15 residues. V lost 6 bases and J lost 7, with 18 bases in between. CDR3 nucleotides: TGTGCCAGCAGCCTAGCAGGGACCCGGGGCGGGGAGCTGTTTTTT. Translation gives CASSLAGTRGGELFF.

The rearrangement joins TRBV7-6 to TRBJ1-1; D perhaps matches TRBD1 (6 bases). This CDR3 is built from 13 residues. V gave up 2 bases and J gave up 4 bases, with 8 bases separating them. Germline V lookup: CDR1 SGHVS, CDR2 FNYEAQ. CDR3: CASSLRGGTEAFF. CDR3 nucleotides: TGTGCCAGCAGCTTAAGGGGGGGCACTGAAGCTTTCTTT.

The rearrangement links TRBV6-5 to TRBJ1-4, with 10 bases that match TRBD1. The CDR3 has 15 amino acids. V shed 2 bases, J shed 8 bases, and the junction held 5 bases outside the gene matches. CDR1 and CDR2 from the germline V gene are MNHEY and SVGAGI. In nucleotides, the CDR3 is TGTGCCAGCAGTTACCAGGGACAGGGGCAAGAAAAACTGTTTTTT. This encodes CASSYQGQGQEKLFF.

The rearrangement uses TRBV5-1 and TRBJ2-2; no definite D call. Per germline, CDR1 SGHRS and CDR2 YFSETQ. This CDR3 comprises 14 residues. V shed 0 bases and J shed 5 bases, with 8 bases lying between them. CDR3 region: CASSLGVLTGELFF. Here the CDR3 DNA reads TGCGCCAGCAGCTTGGGGGTTTTAACCGGGGAGCTGTTTTTT.

This clone was observed a few times. This rearrangement joins TRBV15 to TRBJ1-3; D not certain. The V gene's germline CDR1 is LNHNV and CDR2 YYDKDF (reference sequence). The CDR3 runs 16 residues. Trimming removed 6 bases at V and 0 bases at J, with 15 bases between. CDR3 DNA: TGTGCCACCAGTCTTCAGGTTTCGATCTCTGGAAACACCATATATTTT. Translating gives CATSLQVSISGNTIYF.

The chain has TRBV18 and TRBJ2-3; a weak D match, TRBD1 (6 bases). The CDR3 loop spans 17 amino acids. V dropped 4 bases and J dropped 6 bases, with 23 bases sitting between them. Germline loops: CDR1 KGHSH, CDR2 LQKENI. DNA of the CDR3: TGTGCCAGCTCACGTTTCCCTACAGGGTACTCCCCGGATACGCAGTATTTT. Encoded protein: CASSRFPTGYSPDTQYF.

This clone appeared once. This rearrangement joins TRBV10-1 to TRBJ1-1; TRBD1 agrees at 7 bases. V lost 3 bases and J lost 6; bases outside the gene matches: 10. Germline V CDR1 and CDR2: WNHNN, SYGVQD (reference sequence). The CDR3 is made up of 15 amino acids. In DNA form, the CDR3 reads TGCGCCAGCAGTGAAAGAGTAGGGGGCTTGGCTGAAGCTTTCTTT. Protein: CASSERVGGLAEAFF.

The genes are TRBV5-5 and TRBJ2-7; tentative D call: TRBD1 (7 bases). V was pared by 0 bases and J by 4 bases, with 14 bases between. This CDR3 contains 15 residues. CDR1 and CDR2 (germline): SGHKS, YYEKEE (reference sequence). The CDR3 is CASSLAPGGSYEQYF. In DNA, the CDR3 is TGTGCCAGCAGCTTGGCCCCAGGGGGGTCATACGAGCAGTACTTC.

The V and J genes are TRBV7-2 and TRBJ2-2; maybe TRBD2 (5 bases). Germline V gene lookup returns CDR1 SGHTA and CDR2 FQGNSA. The V end lost 4 bases, the J end lost 4 bases, and 10 bases lay between the germline ends. The CDR3 contains 14 residues. The CDR3 is CASSSPGGTGELFF. In DNA form, the CDR3 reads TGTGCCAGCAGCTCCCCAGGAGGCACCGGGGAGCTGTTTTTT.

V is TRBV27 and J is TRBJ2-1; 7 bases align to TRBD1. V lost 3 bases to trimming and J lost 6 bases; unmatched junction nucleotides: 2. CDR3 length: 13 residues. Germline values: CDR1 MNHEY, CDR2 SMNVEV (reference sequence). The CDR3 region is CASSFRQGNEQFF. CDR3 in DNA: TGTGCCAGCAGTTTCCGACAGGGCAATGAGCAGTTCTTC.

V usage is TRBV10-2 and J usage is TRBJ2-7, with 13 bases identical to TRBD2. CDR3 length: 15 residues. V lost 3 bases to trimming and J lost 6 bases; unmatched junction nucleotides: 5. Germline CDR1 WSHSY, CDR2 SAAADI. In DNA, the CDR3 is TGCGCCAGCAGTGACCCTGGACTAGCGGGGGTCGAGCAGTACTTC. Amino acid sequence: CASSDPGLAGVEQYF.

The chain joins TRBV19 to TRBJ2-2; D might be TRBD2 (5 bases). The CDR3 loop spans 13 amino acids. V gave up 7 bases and J gave up 7 bases, with 13 bases separating them. Germline CDR1 is LNHDA and CDR2 is SQIVND (reference sequence). CDR3 in DNA: TGTGCCAGTACGAGGGCCGAGGGCGGGGAGCTGTTTTTT. Protein: CASTRAEGGELFF.

The rearrangement links TRBV2 to TRBJ2-1; D tentatively fits TRBD1 or TRBD2 (5 bases each). Trimming left V 8 bases short and J 8 bases short, with 13 bases between. The CDR3 has 12 amino acids. Germline assignment: CDR1 SNHLY and CDR2 FYNNEI. The chain's CDR3 is CASGGGLDEQFF. In DNA, the CDR3 is TGTGCCAGCGGGGGTGGTCTGGATGAGCAGTTCTTC.

This sequence joins TRBV24-1 and TRBJ2-3; 7 nucleotides agree with TRBD1. The CDR3 is 16 amino acids. The germline V gene has CDR1 KGHDR and CDR2 SFDVKD. J was trimmed by 1 base and V by 4 bases; bases with no gene match: 7. The CDR3 DNA sequence: TGTGCCACCAGTGACCCACGACAGGGTGGCACAGATACGCAGTATTTT. Translated: CATSDPRQGGTDTQYF.

This chain connects TRBV5-4 to TRBJ2-7; D is perhaps TRBD1 or TRBD2 (5 bases each). Per germline, CDR1 SGHNT and CDR2 YYREEE (reference sequence). V was cut by 0 bases and J by 0 bases, with 10 bases left in between. This CDR3 has 15 residues. CDR3 in DNA: TGTGCCAGCAGCTTGGCGGCAGGGAGCTCCTACGAGCAGTACTTC. Residues: CASSLAAGSSYEQYF.

This chain connects TRBV11-2 to TRBJ1-1; D ambiguous. Germline V gene sequence: CDR1 SGHAT, CDR2 FQNNGV. The CDR3 contains 14 residues. The V gene lost 2 bases and the J gene lost 4 bases, with 11 bases spanning the gap. The DNA of the CDR3 is TGTGCCAGCAGCTTACCGATGCTAGGCACTGAAGCTTTCTTT. It is translated as CASSLPMLGTEAFF.

This chain links TRBV6-6 with TRBJ1-3; tentatively, D is TRBD1 (5 bases). The CDR3 loop spans 15 amino acids. The germline V gene encodes CDR1 MNHNY and CDR2 SVGAGI (reference sequence). Trimming took off 5 bases at V and 2 bases at J, with 13 bases between the two ends. The DNA for the CDR3 is TGTGCCAGCAGTACTCGGGGGGGGACTGGAAACACCATATATTTT. It translates to CASSTRGGTGNTIYF.

This clone was picked up one time. The chain is built from TRBV23-1 and TRBJ1-2; 7 nucleotides align to TRBD1. TRBV23-1 is an ORF; its function is uncertain. V trimming: 1 base; J trimming: 5 bases; junction bases outside the gene matches: 22. This CDR3 comprises 20 residues. Written as DNA, the CDR3 is TGCGCCAGCAGTCAATATATACGACGTGGGACAGCCGCATATGGGTATGGCTACACCTTC. This sequence encodes CASSQYIRRGTAAYGYGYTF.

The rearrangement uses TRBV5-1 and TRBJ2-2; D is unresolved. Germline V gene data show CDR1 as SGHRS and CDR2 as YFSETQ. The CDR3 has 13 residues. Deletions cut 4 bases from V and 1 base from J, with 5 bases between. CDR3 in amino acids: CASSRRNTGELFF. The CDR3 nucleotides are TGCGCCAGCAGCCGGCGGAACACCGGGGAGCTGTTTTTT. Full variable domain (missing parts from reference TRBV5-1 and TRBJ2-2): KAGVTQTPRYLIKTRGQQVTLSCSPISGHRSVSWYQQTPGQGLQFLFEYFSETQRNKGNFPGRFSGRQFSNSRSEMNVSTLELGDSALYLCASSRRNTGELFFGEGSRLTVL.

This clone showed up just once. This sequence joins TRBV4-1 and TRBJ2-7; 8 nucleotides align to TRBD2. Trimming at V came to 4 bases and at J to 0 bases, leaving 8 bases not matched to a gene. This CDR3 contains 16 residues. Germline assignment: CDR1 MGHRA and CDR2 YSYEKL. Here the CDR3 DNA reads TGCGCCAGCAGCCCCAGGTCAGCGGGGGTCTCCTACGAGCAGTACTTC. Residues: CASSPRSAGVSYEQYF.

With respect to this clone: The junction and the germline gene differ at one end; a read error may be behind it. The chain combines TRBV5-1 with TRBJ1-1; D is possibly TRBD1 (6 bases). Germline values: CDR1 SGHRS, CDR2 YFSETQ. The CDR3 loop spans 13 amino acids. In DNA form, the CDR3 reads TGCGCCAGCAGCTTACGACAGGCCACTGAGGCTTTCTTT. This codes for CASSLRQATEAFF.

The chain combines TRBV2 with TRBJ1-5, with 11 nucleotides matching TRBD1. The trim removed 6 bases at V and 0 bases at J, leaving 4 bases unmatched. In germline, CDR1 is SNHLY, CDR2 FYNNEI. This CDR3 has 16 residues. CDR3 DNA: TGTGCCAGCAGGACGGGGACAGGGGGTAGCAATCAGCCCCAGCATTTT. This codes for CASRTGTGGSNQPQHF.

This sequence joins TRBV25-1 and TRBJ1-6; no clear D gene. Germline lookup yields CDR1 MGHDK and CDR2 SYGVNS. There are 14 residues in the CDR3. V dropped 6 bases and J dropped 7 bases, with 13 bases sitting between them. CDR3 bases: TGTGCCAGCAGACAGAGGGCATACAATTCACCCCTCCACTTT. Protein product: CASRQRAYNSPLHF. The whole variable domain, remainder taken from reference TRBV25-1 and TRBJ1-6, is EADIYQTPRYLVIGTGKKITLECSQTMGHDKMYWYQQDPGMELHLIHYSYGVNSTEKGDLSSESTVSRIRTEHFPLTLESARPSHTSQYLCASRQRAYNSPLHFGNGTRLTVT.

The rearrangement joins TRBV6-5 to TRBJ2-3, with no clear D. V gave up 7 bases and J gave up 5 bases, with 16 bases separating them. The germline V gene has CDR1 MNHEY and CDR2 SVGAGI. This CDR3 comprises 14 residues. The CDR3 region has the DNA TGTGCCAGCACCGCGGCGTGGGCCCAAGATACGCAGTATTTT. Protein product: CASTAAWAQDTQYF.

The genes are TRBV6-5 and TRBJ1-1, with 9 bases identical to TRBD1. The CDR3 contains 15 residues. Germline V CDR1 and CDR2: MNHEY, SVGAGI. Losses at the gene ends were 4 bases for V and 1 base for J; bases not matched to a gene: 4. CDR3 residues: CASSSPDRGNTEAFF. Here the CDR3 DNA reads TGTGCCAGCAGTTCTCCGGACAGGGGGAACACTGAAGCTTTCTTT.

The genes are TRBV6-5 and TRBJ2-3; weak D call: TRBD2 (6 bases). Germline-derived CDR1 and CDR2 are MNHEY and SVGAGI. The V end lost 2 bases, the J end lost 3 bases, and 15 bases lay between the germline ends. The CDR3 extends over 16 amino acids. Here the CDR3 reads CASSYGRPRGTDTQYF. CDR3 bases: TGTGCCAGCAGTTACGGGCGCCCACGGGGGACAGATACGCAGTATTTT.

The count of this clone is one. The chain uses TRBV28 and TRBJ2-7; D possibly corresponds to TRBD2 (6 bases). CDR3 length: 11 amino acids. Looked up from germline, CDR1 is MDHEN and CDR2 is SYDVKM. Deletions cut 2 bases from V and 7 bases from J, with 6 bases between. The CDR3, as DNA: TGTGCCAGCAGTTTAGGGACTGAGCAGTACTTC. Encoded protein: CASSLGTEQYF.

This chain uses TRBV2 with TRBJ2-5; a weak D match, TRBD1 (8 bases). V was clipped by 7 bases and J by 2 bases, with 17 bases between them. Germline V gene data show CDR1 as SNHLY and CDR2 as FYNNEI. The CDR3 totals 15 residues. The CDR3 coding sequence is TGTGCCAGCAAAGGGGGAGGGACAGGTCAAGAGACCCAGTACTTC. This gives the protein CASKGGGTGQETQYF.

The gene calls are TRBV5-6 and TRBJ2-7; D perhaps matches TRBD2 (6 bases). CDR1 is SGHDT, CDR2 YYEEEE, per germline. The CDR3 loop spans 12 amino acids. V was clipped by 5 bases and J by 2 bases, with 8 bases between them. The CDR3 loop reads CASRSGAYEQYF. The CDR3 DNA follows: TGTGCCAGCAGGTCGGGGGCCTACGAGCAGTACTTC.

The J gene is TRBJ2-7, the V gene TRBV18; the D is unclear. V was trimmed by 6 bases and J by 0 bases, leaving 9 bases between them. Germline V gene sequence: CDR1 KGHSH, CDR2 LQKENI. The CDR3 has 13 residues. The CDR3 coding sequence is TGTGCCAGCTCGTCCTTACGCTCCTACGAGCAGTACTTC. Its protein product is CASSSLRSYEQYF. The variable domain in full, completed from reference TRBV18 and TRBJ2-7, reads NAGVMQNPRHLVRRRGQEARLRCSPMKGHSHVYWYRQLPEEGLKFMVYLQKENIIDESGMPKERFSAEFPKEGPSILRIQQVVRGDSAAYFCASSSLRSYEQYFGPGTRLTVT.

This chain uses TRBV9 with TRBJ1-1; D call uncertain. This CDR3 is 15 amino acids long. CDR1 SGDLS and CDR2 YYNGEE come from the germline V gene. V was trimmed by 3 bases and J by 0 bases, leaving 12 bases between them. The chain's CDR3 is CASSALLAMNTEAFF. The DNA for the CDR3 is TGTGCCAGCAGCGCGCTACTAGCAATGAACACTGAAGCTTTCTTT.

The rearrangement links TRBV6-6 to TRBJ1-1, with D perhaps matching TRBD1 (5 bases). V was pared by 2 bases and J by 6 bases, with 19 bases between. Germline V lookup: CDR1 MNHNY, CDR2 SVGAGI (reference sequence). This CDR3 contains 16 residues. The CDR3 loop reads CASSYTSTGRSSEAFF. CDR3 in DNA: TGTGCCAGCAGTTACACCTCAACAGGACGGAGCTCTGAAGCTTTCTTT.